These T cell receptor beta chains were read from a single sample in a study of blood T cell repertoires in COVID-19. Measured with immunoSEQ multiplex PCR; TCRdb has only the in-frame clones, and not every one. The sample shows around 100,000 clones, just under 95% of them seen only once. Source material: peripheral blood. These receptors were collected from a man between 65 and 80 years old with acute or convalescent COVID-19. The CDR3 runs from the conserved cysteine through the conserved F or W. D genes are given only for firm matches. Clone size is not always given. Where it is, it says once, few, many or a class for expanded clones.

J gene	V gene	D gene	clone size	CDR3 protein	CDR3 DNA
TRBJ1-1	TRBV3-1/TRBV3-2	TRBD1	.	CASSPGQGFTEAFF	TGTGCCAGCAGCCCAGGACAGGGTTTCACTGAAGCTTTCTTT
TRBJ2-5	TRBV2	.	.	CASSDEQDQETQYF	TGTGCCAGCAGTGATGAACAGGATCAAGAGACCCAGTACTTC
TRBJ2-5	TRBV2	.	.	CASRGGGETQYF	TGTGCCAGCAGGGGGGGAGGAGAGACCCAGTACTTC
TRBJ2-2	TRBV14	.	.	CASSLRTANTGELFF	TGTGCCAGCAGCCTAAGGACAGCCAACACCGGGGAGCTGTTTTTT
TRBJ1-1	TRBV6-5	TRBD1	.	CASSSSSTGVRGAFF	TGTGCCAGCAGTTCTTCCAGTACAGGGGTGAGAGGAGCTTTCTTT
TRBJ2-2	TRBV4-3	TRBD2	.	CASSQGLAGTGELFF	TGCGCCAGCAGCCAAGGACTAGCAGGGACCGGGGAGCTGTTTTTT
TRBJ1-4	TRBV6-5	.	.	CASSFHGTGEKLFF	TGTGCCAGCAGTTTCCACGGAACAGGGGAAAAACTGTTTTTT
TRBJ1-5	TRBV7-9	.	.	CASSLLGAGDQPQHF	TGTGCCAGCAGCCTCCTTGGAGCCGGGGATCAGCCCCAGCATTTT
TRBJ1-3	TRBV10-1	.	few	CASSDRVGNTIYF	TGCGCCAGCAGTGACAGGGTTGGAAACACCATATATTTT
TRBJ2-6	TRBV7-3	.	.	CASSTRGGAGANVLTF	TGTGCCAGCAGCACCAGAGGCGGGGCTGGGGCCAACGTCCTGACTTTC
TRBJ1-6	TRBV28	TRBD1	.	CAGTRGWNSPLHF	TGTGCCGGGACCAGGGGGTGGAATTCACCCCTCCACTTT
TRBJ1-6	TRBV18	TRBD1	.	CASSPSSDRVYYNSPLHF	TGTGCCAGCTCACCATCATCGGACAGGGTCTATTATAATTCACCCCTCCACTTT
TRBJ2-5	TRBV7-2	TRBD1	.	CASSLNRDRKTQYF	TGTGCCAGCAGCTTGAACCGGGACAGAAAGACCCAGTACTTC
TRBJ2-1	TRBV6-5	.	.	CASSSATSFNNEQFF	TGTGCCAGCAGTTCTGCGACTAGTTTTAACAATGAGCAGTTCTTC
TRBJ2-7	TRBV30	TRBD1	.	CAWMGDSKTYEQYF	TGTGCCTGGATGGGGGACAGTAAGACTTACGAGCAGTACTTC
TRBJ1-1	TRBV7-9	.	.	CASSLPPTTPEAFF	TGTGCCAGCAGCTTACCTCCTACTACGCCCGAAGCTTTCTTT
TRBJ2-7	TRBV21-1	.	.	CASSKRRTGKHEQYF	TGTGCCAGCAGCAAACGCAGGACAGGGAAGCACGAGCAGTACTTC
TRBJ1-2	TRBV29-1	TRBD1	.	CSVTQGGTGSGYTF	TGCAGCGTTACGCAGGGGGGGACAGGGTCTGGCTACACCTTC
TRBJ1-2	TRBV7-9	.	.	CASSLSSVNAYGYTF	TGTGCCAGCAGCTTGTCTTCGGTCAACGCCTATGGCTACACCTTC
TRBJ2-6	TRBV18	.	.	CASSPVRVGANVLTF	TGTGCCAGCTCACCAGTCCGGGTTGGGGCCAACGTCCTGACTTTC
TRBJ2-3	TRBV27	.	.	CASSLNRVTDTQYF	TGTGCCAGCAGTTTAAACAGGGTCACCGATACGCAGTATTTT
TRBJ1-2	TRBV3-1/TRBV3-2	.	.	CASSQEAGPLYGYTF	TGTGCCAGCAGCCAAGAGGCAGGGCCTCTCTATGGCTACACCTTC
TRBJ2-1	TRBV6-5	.	.	CASTDSKYNEQFF	TGTGCCAGCACCGACAGTAAATACAATGAGCAGTTCTTC
TRBJ1-1	TRBV7-9	.	.	CASSLVEAEAFF	TGTGCCAGCAGCTTAGTGGAGGCTGAAGCTTTCTTT
TRBJ1-4	TRBV6-1	.	once	CASSDRGGGEKLFF	TGTGCCAGCAGTGACAGGGGAGGGGGTGAAAAACTGTTTTTT
TRBJ1-4	TRBV9	.	.	CASSGRGTEKLFF	TGTGCCAGCAGCGGGCGGGGGACTGAAAAACTGTTTTTT
TRBJ2-4	TRBV28	TRBD2	.	CASSLGARTSEIAKNIQYF	TGTGCCAGCAGTTTAGGAGCCCGTACTAGCGAAATAGCCAAAAACATTCAGTACTTC
TRBJ1-2	TRBV7-8	.	.	CASSLERGFDYGYTF	TGTGCCAGCAGCTTAGAACGGGGGTTTGACTATGGCTACACCTTC
TRBJ2-1	TRBV6-1	TRBD2	.	CASSTSGYNEQFF	TGTGCCAGCAGCACTAGCGGTTACAATGAGCAGTTCTTC
TRBJ1-5	TRBV6-5	.	.	CASRTSARGGQPQHF	TGTGCCAGCAGGACGTCGGCACGCGGGGGTCAGCCCCAGCATTTT
TRBJ1-5	TRBV7-2	TRBD1	once	CASSRNRGRDQPQHF	TGTGCCAGCAGCCGTAACAGGGGTCGGGATCAGCCCCAGCATTTT